This T cell receptor beta chain originates from a study of T cell repertoires in cytomegalovirus infection. As for the study in general: CMV infection plus the matching HLA type was flagged by public TCR beta signatures. Study results and caveats: Predominance within the ex vivo response was attributable to HLA-C-restricted CMV-specific TCR beta clonotypes.

CDR3 length: 11 residues. V shed 8 bases and J shed 2 bases, with 6 bases lying between them. Germline-derived CDR1 and CDR2 are MNHNS and SASEGT. This clonotype turned up a few times. Its target is unknown. Each CDR3 protein gets one entry after TCRdb re-called the reads with MiXCR. Of hundreds of thousands of distinct CDR3 sequences in the sample, roughly 33% were seen once. The genes are TRBV6-1 and TRBJ2-5; D not resolved. Source: cultured PBMCs, taken from culture after CMV antigen stimulation. This clonotype was obtained from a human donor in good health (CMV status not recorded). Some clones in this sample may be carry-over from other donors' samples. In DNA form, the CDR3 reads TGTGCCAGCGAGTTGCAAGAGACCCAGTACTTC. Amino acid sequence: CASELQETQYF.